This section outlines one TCR beta chain sequence together with its context. The antigen remains undetermined. Per germline, CDR1 MGHDK and CDR2 SYGVNS. The CDR3 extends over 16 amino acids. The ends were cut back, 4 bases at V and 0 bases at J, with 13 bases in the middle. The sample belongs to a study of response to subunit inactivated influenza vaccine. TCRdb re-called the RT-PCR reads through MiXCR, storing one row per CDR3 protein. The table has about 520,000 distinct CDR3 sequences, roughly 27% seen once. Study-wide results and limits: Only a handful of new T cells, the authors suggested, are recruited with each seasonal influenza vaccination.

This chain joins TRBV25-1 and TRBJ2-1, with D perhaps matching TRBD1 or TRBD2 (5 bases each). The TCR originated in a man in his fifties or sixties who received an inactivated influenza vaccine. The source material was CD4+ T cells sorted from PBMCs, sampled less than 6 days after vaccination. CDR3 sequence reads: CASSGGNKGSYNEQFF. The CDR3 nucleotides read TGTGCCAGCAGTGGGGGGAATAAGGGCTCCTACAATGAGCAGTTCTTC.